Presented here are 29 T cell receptor beta chains from one specimen sequenced in a study of glioma-infiltrating T cells after dendritic cell vaccination. The data were produced by immunoSEQ multiplex PCR, yet TCRdb's version contains in-frame clones alone and is incomplete. The profile shows fewer than 75,000 clones, 85% to 90% of them singletons. Described time point: after dendritic cell vaccination, including at tumor progression/relapse. Sequenced here: blood, sampled after dendritic cell vaccination. The origin of the receptors is a human donor with glioblastoma.

This chain links TRBV9 with TRBJ2-3; TRBD2 agrees at 8 bases. V was pared by 0 bases and J by 5 bases, with 5 bases of the junction left unmatched. The CDR3 length is 15 residues. The germline V gene has CDR1 SGDLS and CDR2 YYNGEE. Here the CDR3 DNA reads TGTGCCAGCAGCGTAGCAGCGGGGGTGGGAGATACGCAGTATTTT. Its protein product is CASSVAAGVGDTQYF. Drawing the rest from reference TRBV9 and TRBJ2-3, the complete variable domain is DSGVTQTPKHLITATGQRVTLRCSPRSGDLSVYWYQQSLDQGLQFLIQYYNGEERAKGNILERFSAQQFPDLHSELNLSSLELGDSALYFCASSVAAGVGDTQYFGPGTRLTVL.

This chain links TRBV6-1 with TRBJ1-6, with a weak D call TRBD1 (6 bases). Between the trimmed V and J ends, which lost 4 bases and 6 bases, there was a span of 13 bases. Germline loops: CDR1 MNHNS, CDR2 SASEGT. CDR3 length: 15 amino acids. CDR3 DNA sequence: TGTGCCAGCAGTGTAGGGACAATGGGTAATTCACCCCTCCACTTT. Amino acid sequence: CASSVGTMGNSPLHF.

The chain recombines TRBV28 with TRBJ2-7, with TRBD2 matching 7 bases. The germline CDR1 and CDR2 sequences are MDHEN and SYDVKM. V lost 3 bases and J lost 1; bases outside the gene matches: 6. CDR3 length equals 15 residues. This CDR3 reads CASSLGQGLSYEQYF. Written as DNA, the CDR3 is TGTGCCAGCAGTTTGGGGCAGGGACTATCCTACGAGCAGTACTTC.

The genes are TRBV7-6 and TRBJ2-7, with TRBD1 matching 7 bases. The CDR3 is made up of 14 amino acids. Germline loops: CDR1 SGHVS, CDR2 FNYEAQ. The V gene end was trimmed by 4 bases and the J gene end by 6 bases; junction bases not matched to a gene: 9. In DNA form, the CDR3 reads TGTGCCAGCAGCTCGGGCAGTGGGACAGTCGAGCAGTACTTC. It encodes CASSSGSGTVEQYF. The full variable domain, its missing parts supplied by reference TRBV7-6 and TRBJ2-7, is GAGVSQSPRYKVTKRGQDVALRCDPISGHVSLYWYRQALGQGPEFLTYFNYEAQQDKSGLPNDRFSAERPEGSISTLTIQRTEQRDSAMYRCASSSGSGTVEQYFGPGTRLTVT.

The chain is built from TRBV5-1 and TRBJ2-7; D remains ambiguous. This CDR3 comprises 13 residues. Germline CDR1 reads SGHRS; CDR2 reads YFSETQ. V lost 1 base, J lost 3 bases, and 8 bases lay in between. CDR3 bases: TGCGCCAGCAGCTTGAGAACTAACTACGAGCAGTACTTC. Protein: CASSLRTNYEQYF.

The genes are TRBV28 and TRBJ1-5; 8 bases map to TRBD1. This CDR3 region has 16 residues. Germline loops: CDR1 MDHEN, CDR2 SYDVKM. After removal of 1 base from V and 1 base from J, the junction contained 3 bases not matched to a gene. DNA of the CDR3: TGTGCCAGCAGTTTATTAGGACAGGGCAGCAATCAGCCCCAGCATTTT. It translates to CASSLLGQGSNQPQHF.

This clone showed up just a few times. This chain uses TRBV5-1 with TRBJ2-4; D is undetermined. The CDR3 totals 14 residues. Germline loops: CDR1 SGHRS, CDR2 YFSETQ. Trimming shortened V by 3 bases and J by 7 bases, and 14 bases separated the two germline ends. Written as DNA, the CDR3 is TGCGCCAGCAGCTCTGACCCGGGTCTGAACATTCAGTACTTC. It yields the protein CASSSDPGLNIQYF.

The V and J genes are TRBV6-5 and TRBJ1-5; 10 nucleotides match TRBD1. The germline gives CDR1 MNHEY, CDR2 SVGAGI. Trimming at V came to 7 bases and at J to 3 bases, leaving 6 bases not matched to a gene. The CDR3 runs 15 residues. The CDR3 DNA is TGTGCCAGCAATATGGGACAGGGGCTCAATCAGCCCCAGCATTTT. As protein: CASNMGQGLNQPQHF.

The V call is TRBV9, the J call TRBJ2-3, with D maybe TRBD1 (6 bases). In germline, CDR1 is SGDLS, CDR2 YYNGEE. The CDR3 is 15 amino acids. Trimming left V 3 bases short and J 10 bases short, with 21 bases between. CDR3 protein: CASSATQGSGNPQYF. In nucleotides, the CDR3 is TGTGCCAGCAGCGCAACTCAGGGGTCCGGCAATCCGCAGTATTTT.

V usage is TRBV30 and J usage is TRBJ2-6, with TRBD2 as a possible D gene (5 bases). The V end was cut by 3 bases, the J end by 0 bases, with 18 bases between. CDR1 GTSNPN and CDR2 SVGIG come from the germline V gene (reference sequence). This CDR3 has 18 amino acids. In DNA form, the CDR3 reads TGTGCCTGGAGACACTGGCGGGCGGGTTCCTCTGGGGCCAACGTCCTGACTTTC. Translated: CAWRHWRAGSSGANVLTF.

Note on this clone: Additional DNA sequences in this sample encode the identical CDR3. V gene TRBV5-1 combines with J gene TRBJ1-6; D ambiguous. Germline assignment: CDR1 SGHRS and CDR2 YFSETQ. The CDR3 contains 16 residues. V lost 0 bases and J 6 bases, leaving 13 bases between the germline ends. The CDR3 nucleotides are TGCGCCAGCAGCTTGGACGAGGCAGTACCTAATTCACCCCTCCACTTT. Translating gives CASSLDEAVPNSPLHF.

The chain combines TRBV14 with TRBJ2-3; the D gene is possibly TRBD1 (6 bases). Germline V lookup: CDR1 SGHDN, CDR2 FVKESK. V was pared by 1 base and J by 0 bases, with 8 bases between. This CDR3 has 15 residues. CDR3 in DNA: TGTGCCAGCAGCCAAGTAGGGGGAAGCACAGATACGCAGTATTTT. This gives the protein CASSQVGGSTDTQYF.

The chain links TRBV9 to TRBJ2-1; 10 bases agree with TRBD1. Germline values: CDR1 SGDLS, CDR2 YYNGEE. The CDR3 is 15 amino acids. With 0 bases clipped from V and 8 bases from J, the junction kept 5 bases outside the gene matches. The CDR3 loop reads CASSVGQGAVDEQFF. The CDR3 region has the DNA TGTGCCAGCAGCGTAGGACAGGGGGCTGTAGATGAGCAGTTCTTC.

The rearrangement uses TRBV18 and TRBJ2-5; 12 positions agree with TRBD2. CDR1 KGHSH and CDR2 LQKENI come from the germline V gene. The CDR3 loop spans 17 amino acids. V shed 0 bases, J shed 1 base, and the junction held 3 bases outside the gene matches. The CDR3 sequence: CASSPPLAGGSQETQYF. The CDR3, as DNA: TGTGCCAGCTCACCACCCCTAGCGGGGGGGTCCCAAGAGACCCAGTACTTC.

V usage is TRBV6-1 and J usage is TRBJ1-1, with TRBD1 matching over 9 bases. The ends lost 3 bases at V and 11 bases at J; junction bases unmatched: 10. The CDR3 consists of 14 residues. Per the germline V gene, CDR1 is MNHNS and CDR2 is SASEGT. CDR3 loop: CASSDNGQGRWAFF. The CDR3 DNA reads as TGTGCCAGCAGTGACAACGGACAGGGGCGATGGGCTTTCTTT.

The rearrangement joins TRBV4-2 to TRBJ2-7, with 10 bases matching TRBD2. This CDR3 has 15 amino acids. Losses at the gene ends were 1 base for V and 5 bases for J; bases not matched to a gene: 5. Germline values: CDR1 LGHNA, CDR2 YNFKEQ. The CDR3 sequence: CASSQVAGGGDEQYF. The CDR3 DNA reads TGTGCCAGCAGCCAAGTAGCGGGGGGAGGCGACGAGCAGTACTTC.

This sequence joins TRBV4-1 and TRBJ2-7; tentatively, D is TRBD1 (7 bases). V lost 0 bases and J 4 bases, leaving 22 bases between the germline ends. Per germline, CDR1 MGHRA and CDR2 YSYEKL. The CDR3 extends over 18 amino acids. The CDR3 here is CASSQDRTGGGLVYEQYF. DNA for the CDR3: TGCGCCAGCAGCCAAGATAGGACAGGAGGGGGGCTGGTGTACGAGCAGTACTTC.

This clone is medium-sized by share. The chain combines TRBV5-5 with TRBJ2-3, with a weak D call TRBD1 (7 bases). This CDR3 contains 18 residues. Looked up from germline, CDR1 is SGHKS and CDR2 is YYEKEE (reference sequence). V lost 4 bases and J 0 bases, leaving 21 bases between the germline ends. For the CDR3, the DNA is TGTGCCAGCAGCGTGACGGATGGAGGGACAGCTAGCACAGATACGCAGTATTTT. This encodes CASSVTDGGTASTDTQYF.

This chain links TRBV6-5 with TRBJ2-3, with a weak D call TRBD2 (5 bases). Germline assignment: CDR1 MNHEY and CDR2 SVGAGI. CDR3 length: 14 amino acids. V was trimmed by 2 bases and J by 3 bases, leaving 9 bases between them. The CDR3 coding sequence is TGTGCCAGCAGTTACCAACCGGGGACAGATACGCAGTATTTT. This translates into CASSYQPGTDTQYF.

CDR3 bases: TGTGCCAGCAGCGTAGGAGGGACAGGGAGGACAGATACGCAGTATTTT. It specifies CASSVGGTGRTDTQYF. V is TRBV9 and J is TRBJ2-3; 9 nucleotides agree with TRBD1. CDR1 is SGDLS and CDR2 is YYNGEE in the germline V gene. V shed 0 bases, J shed 3 bases, and the junction held 5 bases outside the gene matches. CDR3 size: 16 residues.

The V and J genes are TRBV15 and TRBJ2-3; a weak D match, TRBD1 (5 bases). Trimming removed 1 base from V and 1 base from J, with 9 bases in between. This CDR3 has 15 amino acids. CDR1 LNHNV and CDR2 YYDKDF come from the germline V gene (reference sequence). The CDR3 protein is CATSRVGDGTDTQYF. Here the CDR3 DNA reads TGTGCCACCAGCAGAGTAGGGGATGGCACAGATACGCAGTATTTT.

V is TRBV2 and J is TRBJ2-1, with 7 nucleotides matching TRBD2. Germline V lookup: CDR1 SNHLY, CDR2 FYNNEI. The CDR3 contains 10 residues. Losses at the gene ends were 6 bases for V and 10 bases for J; bases not matched to a gene: 0. CDR3 protein: CASRLAEQFF. The CDR3, as DNA: TGTGCCAGCAGACTAGCGGAGCAGTTCTTC.

The chain combines TRBV6-6 with TRBJ2-7; D uncertain. The CDR3 sequence is 12 residues long. From germline, CDR1 is MNHNY and CDR2 SVGAGI (reference sequence). The ends were cut back, 7 bases at V and 6 bases at J, with 13 bases in the middle. The CDR3, as DNA: TGTGCCAGCACAGGTAAAGCCGCCGAGCAGTACTTC. Encoded protein: CASTGKAAEQYF.

The rearrangement uses TRBV7-2 and TRBJ2-1, with 9 bases that match TRBD2. The CDR3 consists of 14 residues. With V trimmed by 5 bases and J by 4 bases, 3 bases remained unmatched. The V gene's germline CDR1 is SGHTA and CDR2 FQGNSA. The CDR3 DNA is TGTGCCAGCAGCCCCCTAGCGGGGTACAATGAGCAGTTCTTC. This sequence encodes CASSPLAGYNEQFF. Full variable domain (outside the CDR3, taken from reference TRBV7-2 and TRBJ2-1): GAGVSQSPSNKVTEKGKDVELRCDPISGHTALYWYRQSLGQGLEFLIYFQGNSAPDKSGLPSDRFSAERTGGSVSTLTIQRTQQEDSAVYLCASSPLAGYNEQFFGPGTRLTVL.

This clone was seen once. A read error may produce the germline difference seen at one junction end. The sample holds other DNA sequences that translate to the same CDR3. The chain combines TRBV12-5 with TRBJ2-7; TRBD1 is a possible D gene (5 bases). Looked up from germline, CDR1 is LGHNT and CDR2 is FRNRAP. The CDR3 is made up of 15 amino acids. CDR3 in amino acids: CASGLWQGVSYEQYF. The CDR3 nucleotides read TGTGCCAGTGGTTTGTGGCAGGGTGTATCCTACGAGCAGTACTTC. Complete variable domain (other parts from reference TRBV12-5 and TRBJ2-7): DARVTQTPRHKVTEMGQEVTMRCQPILGHNTVFWYRQTMMQGLELLAYFRNRAPLDDSGMPKDRFSAEMPDATLATLKIQPSEPRDSAVYFCASGLWQGVSYEQYFGPGTRLTVT.

The chain uses TRBV18 and TRBJ2-2; D unclear. Germline CDR1 KGHSH, CDR2 LQKENI. Trimming cost V 3 bases and J 2 bases, with 13 bases left between them. This CDR3 comprises 16 residues. CDR3 nucleotide sequence: TGTGCCAGCTCACCTCAGGAACAGAGAAACACCGGGGAGCTGTTTTTT. It translates to CASSPQEQRNTGELFF. Full variable domain (missing parts from reference TRBV18 and TRBJ2-2): NAGVMQNPRHLVRRRGQEARLRCSPMKGHSHVYWYRQLPEEGLKFMVYLQKENIIDESGMPKERFSAEFPKEGPSILRIQQVVRGDSAAYFCASSPQEQRNTGELFFGEGSRLTVL.

The chain carries TRBV4-1 and TRBJ2-6; D remains unclear. Trimming took 2 bases from V and 0 from J, leaving 8 bases between them. Germline assignment: CDR1 MGHRA and CDR2 YSYEKL. The CDR3 totals 16 residues. The chain's CDR3 is CASSQLSLSGANVLTF. The CDR3 DNA follows: TGCGCCAGCAGCCAACTTAGTCTCTCTGGGGCCAACGTCCTGACTTTC.

This chain links TRBV20-1 with TRBJ1-1; D is unresolved. Germline V gene data show CDR1 as DFQATT and CDR2 as SNEGSKA (reference sequence). The CDR3 is made up of 11 amino acids. V was clipped by 1 base and J by 2 bases, with 2 bases between them. DNA of the CDR3: TGCAGTGCTAGAGCTAACACTGAAGCTTTCTTT. It encodes CSARANTEAFF.

The rearrangement joins TRBV28 to TRBJ2-3, with TRBD2 identical over 9 bases. This CDR3 is 17 amino acids long. From germline, CDR1 is MDHEN and CDR2 SYDVKM. V was pared by 3 bases and J by 2 bases, with 9 bases of the junction left unmatched. For the CDR3, the DNA is TGTGCCAGCAGTTTGGGCGGGGGGGCCTTAACCACAGATACGCAGTATTTT. Its protein is CASSLGGGALTTDTQYF.